This T cell receptor beta chain was captured in a study of identical twins. Findings of the study overall: In cord blood, abundant beta clonotypes had fewer insertions; memory showed no trend. Within beta out-of-frame sequences, the excess sharing observed between twins was weaker. Invariant MAIT and iNKT cells are populations that could partly confound zero-insertion analyses.

The CDR3 spans 15 residues. Between the trimmed V and J ends, which lost 7 bases and 3 bases, there was a span of 16 bases. CDR1 is SNHLY and CDR2 is FYNNEI in the germline V gene. Template switching supplied a universal primer site; unique molecular identifiers were carried on the cDNA. One entry per CDR3 protein results from TCRdb running MiXCR on the 5' RACE reads. There are some 330,000 distinct CDR3 sequences in the sample; approximately 9.1% occur only once, and 8% to 9.5% lies in the top ten. This clonotype was recorded a few times. Its antigen remains unidentified. V usage is TRBV2 and J usage is TRBJ2-1; D is possibly TRBD1 (6 bases). The clonotype originates from a woman in her forties or fifties in good health. The sequencing sample was made of naive T cells sorted from blood. The chain's CDR3 is CASTATGGFYNEQFF. The DNA of the CDR3 is TGTGCCAGCACGGCGACAGGTGGGTTCTACAATGAGCAGTTCTTC.